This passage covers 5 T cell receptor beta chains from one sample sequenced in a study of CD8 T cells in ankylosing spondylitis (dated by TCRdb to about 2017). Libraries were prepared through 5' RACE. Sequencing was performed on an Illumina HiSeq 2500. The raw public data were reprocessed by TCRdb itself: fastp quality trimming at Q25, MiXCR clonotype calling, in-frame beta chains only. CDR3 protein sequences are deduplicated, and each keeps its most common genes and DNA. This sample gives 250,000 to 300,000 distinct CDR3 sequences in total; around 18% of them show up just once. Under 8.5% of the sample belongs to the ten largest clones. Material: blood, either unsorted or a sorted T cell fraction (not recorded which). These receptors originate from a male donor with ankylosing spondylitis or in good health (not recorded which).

The CDR3 spells CSAIGTSGSVSYEQYV. The CDR3 DNA reads as TGCAGTGCTATCGGGACTAGCGGGAGCGTCTCCTACGAGCAGTACGTC. The chain combines TRBV20-1 with TRBJ2-7; 14 nucleotides align to TRBD2. Germline V gene sequence: CDR1 DFQATT, CDR2 SNEGSKA (reference sequence). CDR3 length: 16 amino acids. With V trimmed by 4 bases and J by 0 bases, 5 bases remained unmatched.

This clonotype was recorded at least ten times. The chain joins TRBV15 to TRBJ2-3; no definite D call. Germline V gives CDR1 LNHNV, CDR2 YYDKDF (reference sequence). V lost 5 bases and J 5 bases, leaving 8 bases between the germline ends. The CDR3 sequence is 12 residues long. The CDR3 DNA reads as TGTGCCACCAGCGGGCCTCAAGATACGCAGTATTTT. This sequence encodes CATSGPQDTQYF. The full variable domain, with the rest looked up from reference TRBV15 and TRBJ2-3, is DAMVIQNPRYQVTQFGKPVTLSCSQTLNHNVMYWYQQKSSQAPKLLFHYYDKDFNNEADTPDNFQSRRPNTSFCFLDIRSPGLGDTAMYLCATSGPQDTQYFGPGTRLTVL.

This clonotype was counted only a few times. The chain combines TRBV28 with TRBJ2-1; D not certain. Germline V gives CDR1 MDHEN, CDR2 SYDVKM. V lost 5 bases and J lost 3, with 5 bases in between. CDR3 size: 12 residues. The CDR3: CASSGVYNEQFF. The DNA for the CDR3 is TGTGCCAGCAGTGGGGTCTACAATGAGCAGTTCTTC.

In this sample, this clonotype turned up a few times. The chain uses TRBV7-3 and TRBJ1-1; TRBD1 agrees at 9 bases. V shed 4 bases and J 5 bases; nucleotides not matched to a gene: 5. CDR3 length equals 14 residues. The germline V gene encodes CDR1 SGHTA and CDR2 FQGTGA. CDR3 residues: CASSSGTGLTEAFF. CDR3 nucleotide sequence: TGTGCCAGCAGCTCAGGGACAGGGTTGACTGAAGCTTTCTTT.

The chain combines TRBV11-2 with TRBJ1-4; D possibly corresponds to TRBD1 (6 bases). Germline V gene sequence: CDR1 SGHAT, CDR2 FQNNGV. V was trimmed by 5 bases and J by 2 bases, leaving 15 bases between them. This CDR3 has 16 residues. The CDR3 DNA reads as TGTGCCAGCAGCCCACTAAACAGGGTTACTAATGAAAAACTGTTTTTT. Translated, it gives CASSPLNRVTNEKLFF.